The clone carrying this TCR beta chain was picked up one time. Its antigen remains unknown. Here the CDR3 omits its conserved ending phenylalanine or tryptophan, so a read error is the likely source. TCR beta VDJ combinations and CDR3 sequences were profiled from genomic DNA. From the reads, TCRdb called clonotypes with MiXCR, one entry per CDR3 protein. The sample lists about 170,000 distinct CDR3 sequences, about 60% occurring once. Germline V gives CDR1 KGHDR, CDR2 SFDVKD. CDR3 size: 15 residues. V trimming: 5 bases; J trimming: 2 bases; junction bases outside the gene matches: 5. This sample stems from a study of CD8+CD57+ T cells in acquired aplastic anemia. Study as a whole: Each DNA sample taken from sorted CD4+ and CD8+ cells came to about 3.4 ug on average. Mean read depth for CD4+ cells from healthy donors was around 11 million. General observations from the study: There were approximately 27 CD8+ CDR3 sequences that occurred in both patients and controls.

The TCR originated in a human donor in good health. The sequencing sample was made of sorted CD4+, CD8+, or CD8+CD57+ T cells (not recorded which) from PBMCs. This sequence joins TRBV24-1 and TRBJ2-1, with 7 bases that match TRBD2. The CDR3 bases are TGTGCCACCAGTGCAACTAGCGTTCCCTACAATGAGCAGTTCGTC. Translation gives CATSATSVPYNEQFV.